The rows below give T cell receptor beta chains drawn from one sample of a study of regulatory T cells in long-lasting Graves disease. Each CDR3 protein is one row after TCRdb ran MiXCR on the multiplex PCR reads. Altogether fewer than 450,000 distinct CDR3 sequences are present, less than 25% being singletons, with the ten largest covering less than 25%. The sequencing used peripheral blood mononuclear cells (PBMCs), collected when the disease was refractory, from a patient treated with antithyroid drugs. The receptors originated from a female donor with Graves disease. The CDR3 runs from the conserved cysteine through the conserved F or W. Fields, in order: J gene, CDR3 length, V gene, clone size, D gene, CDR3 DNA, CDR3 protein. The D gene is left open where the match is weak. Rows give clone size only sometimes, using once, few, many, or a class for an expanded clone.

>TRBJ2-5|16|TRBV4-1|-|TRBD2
TGCGCCAGCAGCCACCCACTAGCGGGCCCCCAAGAGACCCAGTACTTC
CASSHPLAGPQETQYF
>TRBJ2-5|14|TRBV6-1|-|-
TGTGCCAGCAGCCTCACTGGCAAAAAAGAGACCCAGTACTTC
CASSLTGKKETQYF
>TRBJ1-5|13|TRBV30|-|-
TGTGCCTGGAGTCCGGGCTTCAATCAGCCCCAGCATTTT
CAWSPGFNQPQHF
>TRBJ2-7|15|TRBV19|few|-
TGTGCCAGTAGTATTTTCGCAGGGGAGGACTACGAGCAGTACTTC
CASSIFAGEDYEQYF
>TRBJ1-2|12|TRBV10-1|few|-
TGCGCCAGCAGTGATGGAGGGCCTGGCTACACCTTC
CASSDGGPGYTF
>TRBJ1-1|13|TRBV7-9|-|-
TGTGCCAGCAGCTTAGTTGGGCAGTCCGAAGCTTTCTTT
CASSLVGQSEAFF
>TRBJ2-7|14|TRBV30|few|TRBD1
TGTGCCTGGAGTGTAGTTAGGGGGCAGGGCGAGCAGTACTTC
CAWSVVRGQGEQYF
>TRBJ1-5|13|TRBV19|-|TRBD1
TGTGCCAGTACCACAGGGGGGAATCAGCCCCAGCATTTT
CASTTGGNQPQHF
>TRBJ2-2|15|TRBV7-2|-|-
TGTGCCAGCAGCTCTAGGCAGTTTAATACCGGGGAGCTGTTTTTT
CASSSRQFNTGELFF
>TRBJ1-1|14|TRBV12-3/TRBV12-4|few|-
TGTGCCAGCAGTTTGCAGTCCCTGGGCTCTGAAGCTTTCTTT
CASSLQSLGSEAFF
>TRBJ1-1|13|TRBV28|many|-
TGTGCCACCTTCGGGACATCGAACACTGAAGCTTTCTTT
CATFGTSNTEAFF
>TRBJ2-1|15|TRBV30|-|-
TGTGCCTGGAGTGTCCCCTATTCCCTGGTCAATGAGCAGTTCTTC
CAWSVPYSLVNEQFF
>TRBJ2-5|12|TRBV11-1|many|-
TGTGCCAGCTCGGTGGGACGGCAGACCCAGTACTTC
CASSVGRQTQYF
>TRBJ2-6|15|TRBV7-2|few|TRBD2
TGTGCCAGCAGCACCCTAGCGGCTGGGGCCAACGTCCTGACTTTC
CASSTLAAGANVLTF
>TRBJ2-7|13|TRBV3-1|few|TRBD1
TGTGCCAGCAGCCCGGGACAGAGGTCCGAGCAGTACTTC
CASSPGQRSEQYF
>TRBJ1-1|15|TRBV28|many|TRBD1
TGTGCCAGCACCACTACAGGGGGTGGCGGCACTGAAGCTTTCTTT
CASTTTGGGGTEAFF
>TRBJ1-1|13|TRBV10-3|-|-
TGTGCCAGCCGCGAAGAGATGAACACTGAAGCTTTCTTT
CASREEMNTEAFF
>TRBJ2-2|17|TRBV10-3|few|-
TGTGCCACCCGTGGAGGGGGGGCGGGTCAGAACACCGGGGAGCTGTTTTTT
CATRGGGAGQNTGELFF
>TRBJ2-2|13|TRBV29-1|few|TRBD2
TGCAGCGTAGGACTAGCGGGAACCGGGGAGCTGTTTTTT
CSVGLAGTGELFF
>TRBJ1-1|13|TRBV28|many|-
TGTGCCAGCAGCCTCCAGGGACTCACTGAAGCTTTCTTT
CASSLQGLTEAFF
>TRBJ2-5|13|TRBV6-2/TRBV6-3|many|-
TGTGCCGCAGGTGCGGCAGCTAAAGAGACCCAGTACTTC
CAAGAAAKETQYF
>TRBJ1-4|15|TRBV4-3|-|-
TGCGCCAGCAGCCCGAGAACTAGTGCAGATGAAAAACTGTTTTTT
CASSPRTSADEKLFF
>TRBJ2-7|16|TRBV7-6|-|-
TGTGCCAGCAGCCCCCTCCGGGGGGCAAGCTCCTACGAGCAGTACTTC
CASSPLRGASSYEQYF
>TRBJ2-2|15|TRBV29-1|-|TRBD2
TGCAGCGGACGGACTAGCGGGGTCGGCACCGGGGAGCTGTTTTTT
CSGRTSGVGTGELFF
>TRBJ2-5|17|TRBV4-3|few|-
TGCGCCAGCAGCCAAGAAGGTGGAGGGGTGGGTGGTGAGACCCAGTACTTC
CASSQEGGGVGGETQYF
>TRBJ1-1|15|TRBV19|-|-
TGTGCCAGTAGTTCTCTAGGAGGGGGAGGCACTGAAGCTTTCTTT
CASSSLGGGGTEAFF
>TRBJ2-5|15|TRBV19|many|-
TGTGCCAGCAGCCCCCTAGGAGGGGCGGGGGAGACCCAGTACTTC
CASSPLGGAGETQYF
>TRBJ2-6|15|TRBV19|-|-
TGTGCCAGTAGTCCCGCGTTCTCTGGGGCCAACGTCCTGACTTTC
CASSPAFSGANVLTF